This note documents a single T cell receptor beta chain sequence. Libraries were prepared by immunoSEQ multiplex PCR; TCRdb keeps only in-frame clonotypes and omits some of them. The profile shows around 180,000 clones, 86% of them singletons. The CDR3 sequence is 16 residues long. V lost 4 bases, J lost 3 bases, and 4 bases stayed unmatched. In germline, CDR1 is MDHEN, CDR2 SYDVKM. This sample is drawn from a study of blood T cell repertoires in COVID-19. For the study at large: The origin of the acute and convalescent COVID-19 samples was the United States, Italy and Spain. Sources were T cells, B-cell-depleted T cells, or PBMCs; the material itself was cDNA or gDNA.

This receptor was identified in a man between 65 and 80 years old with active or convalescent COVID-19. This sequence joins TRBV28 and TRBJ2-1; TRBD2 matches 12 bases. Material for sequencing was peripheral blood. The CDR3 here is CASSYLAGGGYNEQFF. The CDR3 DNA reads TGTGCCAGCAGTTACCTAGCGGGAGGGGGCTACAATGAGCAGTTCTTC.